The 3 T cell receptor beta chains given below trace back to one sample, sequenced in a study of shared clonotypes between healthy human individuals. Assay: immunoSEQ multiplex PCR; the TCRdb copy retains only in-frame clones and omits some. This sample carries about 500,000 clones, roughly three quarters of them seen once, and the ten largest clones take about 12%. Sequencing was carried out using PBMCs. The receptors derive from a woman aged 40 to 50 in good health. Some clones in this sample may be carry-over from other donors' samples.

Details on this clone: It may be a read error: a sequence one base away is much more abundant. At the DNA level, this CDR3 is encoded by other sequences in the same sample as well. This sequence joins TRBV7-8 and TRBJ1-1; unclear D gene. The CDR3 covers 13 residues. The germline CDR1 and CDR2 sequences are SGHVS and FQNEAQ. Here the CDR3 DNA reads TGTGCCAGCGCCCTAAGTCTTAACACCGAAGCTTTCTTT. This sequence encodes CASALSLNTEAFF.

The chain combines TRBV30 with TRBJ2-7, with D perhaps matching TRBD2 (6 bases). CDR1 and CDR2 from the germline V gene are GTSNPN and SVGIG (reference sequence). V gave up 2 bases and J gave up 3 bases, with 14 bases separating them. This CDR3 has 14 residues. The CDR3 here is CAWSTRDWNYEQYF. CDR3 nucleotides: TGTGCCTGGAGTACTCGGGACTGGAACTACGAGCAGTACTTC.

This sequence joins TRBV6-5 and TRBJ2-1, with a weak D call TRBD2 (6 bases). CDR3 length: 14 amino acids. The germline CDR1 and CDR2 sequences are MNHEY and SVGAGI. The V and J ends lost 5 bases and 9 bases respectively, with 17 bases between them. CDR3: CASSNPRLDFEQFF. DNA for the CDR3: TGTGCCAGCAGTAATCCGAGACTAGATTTTGAGCAGTTCTTC.